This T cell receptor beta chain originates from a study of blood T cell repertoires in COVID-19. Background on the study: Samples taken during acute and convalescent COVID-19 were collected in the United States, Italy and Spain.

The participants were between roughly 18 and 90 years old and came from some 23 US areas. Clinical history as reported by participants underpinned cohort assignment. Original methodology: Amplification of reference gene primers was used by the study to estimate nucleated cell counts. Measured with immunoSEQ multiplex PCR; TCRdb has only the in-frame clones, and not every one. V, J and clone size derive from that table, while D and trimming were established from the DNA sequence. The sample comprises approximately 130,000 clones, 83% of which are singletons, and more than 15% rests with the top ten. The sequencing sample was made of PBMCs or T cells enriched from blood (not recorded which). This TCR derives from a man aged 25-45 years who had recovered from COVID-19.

CDR3 sequence (DNA): TGTGCCAGCAGTTACGGGCAGGGGGCCCACTATGGCTACACCTTC. It translates to CASSYGQGAHYGYTF. The chain recombines TRBV6-5 with TRBJ1-2; 8 bases map to TRBD1. This CDR3 comprises 15 residues. V lost 2 bases, J lost 3 bases, and 5 bases stayed unmatched. Germline values: CDR1 MNHEY, CDR2 SVGAGI.